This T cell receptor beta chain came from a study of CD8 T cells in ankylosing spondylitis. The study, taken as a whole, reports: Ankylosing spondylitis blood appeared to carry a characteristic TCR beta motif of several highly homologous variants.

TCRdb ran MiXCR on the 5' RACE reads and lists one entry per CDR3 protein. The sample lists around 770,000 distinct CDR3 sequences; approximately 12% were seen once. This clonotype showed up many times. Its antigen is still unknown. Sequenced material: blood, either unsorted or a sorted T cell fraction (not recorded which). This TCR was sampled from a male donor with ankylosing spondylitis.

This chain's CDR3 is CASSLQLAANTGELFF. DNA for the CDR3: TGTGCCAGCAGCTTACAACTAGCAGCGAACACCGGGGAGCTGTTTTTT. The chain employs TRBV7-8 and TRBJ2-2, with a possible D match to TRBD2 (6 bases). Germline V gives CDR1 SGHVS, CDR2 FQNEAQ. This CDR3 is built from 16 residues. V was trimmed by 2 bases and J by 0 bases, leaving 10 bases between them.